Following are 22 T cell receptor beta chains from one sample sequenced in a study of CD8+ T cells in alopecia areata. Following RNA extraction, reverse transcription yielded cDNA that acted as the sequencing template. Sequenced by immunoSEQ multiplex PCR; TCRdb stores in-frame clones only, minus some. There are 150,000 to 200,000 clones in the sample; 50% to 75% occur only once, and around 15% lies in the top ten. Documented treatment: oral pan-JAK inhibitor, 5-10 mg twice daily. The specimen comprised CD4+ T cells sorted from blood, sampled at approximately week 61, from a patient treated with tofacitinib. All receptors derive from a human donor with alopecia areata.

The rearrangement joins TRBV6-5 to TRBJ2-6, with D perhaps being TRBD1 or TRBD2 (5 bases each). The CDR3 covers 14 residues. V dropped 6 bases and J dropped 4 bases, with 10 bases sitting between them. Germline assignment: CDR1 MNHEY and CDR2 SVGAGI. The CDR3 region is CASRPGAGANVLTF. In DNA form, the CDR3 reads TGTGCCAGCAGGCCCGGGGCAGGGGCCAACGTCCTGACTTTC.

This chain connects TRBV10-3 to TRBJ1-2; tentatively, D is TRBD1 (6 bases). Trimming stripped 10 bases from V and 3 bases from J, with 15 bases between. The CDR3 consists of 13 residues. Germline assignment: CDR1 ENHRY and CDR2 SYGVKD. The CDR3 DNA is TGTGCCAACTCCCGGGACAAGGACTATGGCTACACCTTC. This translates into CANSRDKDYGYTF.

The V gene is TRBV19, the J gene TRBJ1-2, with D unclear. The CDR3 consists of 13 residues. Trimming shortened V by 5 bases and J by 3 bases, and 10 bases separated the two germline ends. Germline V gene data show CDR1 as LNHDA and CDR2 as SQIVND (reference sequence). The CDR3 DNA is TGTGCCAGTAGTCTCGGACTGGACTATGGCTACACCTTC. Translating gives CASSLGLDYGYTF.

V gene TRBV7-2 combines with J gene TRBJ2-3; TRBD1 agrees at 8 bases. The CDR3 covers 15 residues. The germline gives CDR1 SGHTA, CDR2 FQGNSA. J gave up 2 bases and V 5 bases, and 6 bases lay outside the gene matches. The CDR3 DNA sequence: TGTGCCAGCAGCCGGCGGACAGGGCCCACAGATACGCAGTATTTT. Its translation: CASSRRTGPTDTQYF.

This chain uses TRBV11-3 with TRBJ1-4; D ambiguous. Germline CDR1 SGHNT, CDR2 YENEEA. V was shortened by 5 bases and J by 5 bases, with 6 bases between the two germline ends. The CDR3 runs 12 residues. CDR3 DNA: TGTGCCAGCAGCCAGGAGAATGAAAAACTGTTTTTT. This translates into CASSQENEKLFF.

The chain recombines TRBV29-1 with TRBJ2-3; tentative D call: TRBD2 (7 bases). V gave up 7 bases and J gave up 6 bases, with 11 bases separating them. Germline loops: CDR1 SQVTM, CDR2 ANQGSEA. This CDR3 region has 11 residues. This CDR3 is CSGGGGDTQYF. Written as DNA, the CDR3 is TGCAGCGGGGGGGGCGGCGATACGCAGTATTTT.

This clone came up a few times. In nucleotides, the CDR3 is TGCAGCGTTGATAGGTCCGGTAACACTGAAGCTTTCTTT. Its protein is CSVDRSGNTEAFF. V gene TRBV29-1 combines with J gene TRBJ1-1; the D is unclear. CDR1 and CDR2 from the germline V gene are SQVTM and ANQGSEA. The germline V and J ends were trimmed by 3 bases and 2 bases, with 10 bases remaining between them. The CDR3 loop spans 13 amino acids.

The chain combines TRBV4-1 with TRBJ2-7; D could derive from TRBD1 or TRBD2 (6 bases each). Trimming removed 4 bases from V and 7 bases from J, with 14 bases in between. The CDR3 sequence is 13 residues long. Germline values: CDR1 MGHRA, CDR2 YSYEKL. The CDR3 coding sequence is TGCGCCAGCAGCCCACAGGGACTGGGGGAGCAGTACTTC. As protein: CASSPQGLGEQYF.

The chain uses TRBV11-3 and TRBJ2-5; D is unclear. Germline CDR1 is SGHNT and CDR2 is YENEEA. V was trimmed by 1 base and J by 4 bases, leaving 7 bases between them. The CDR3 contains 13 residues. The CDR3 sequence: CASSLVVGETQYF. The CDR3 region has the DNA TGTGCCAGCAGCTTAGTCGTCGGAGAGACCCAGTACTTC. Combining the CDR3 with reference TRBV11-3 and TRBJ2-5 gives the whole variable domain EAGVVQSPRYKIIEKKQPVAFWCNPISGHNTLYWYLQNLGQGPELLIRYENEEAVDDSQLPKDRFSAERLKGVDSTLKIQPAELGDSAVYLCASSLVVGETQYFGPGTRLLVL.

This chain uses TRBV30 with TRBJ2-7; no firm D call. This CDR3 is 12 amino acids long. Germline V gives CDR1 GTSNPN, CDR2 SVGIG (reference sequence). V lost 8 bases to trimming and J lost 2 bases, with 13 bases between them. CDR3 DNA sequence: TGTGCCATATCCGGACCCACCTACGAGCAGTACTTC. Encoded protein: CAISGPTYEQYF. The variable domain in full, completed from reference TRBV30 and TRBJ2-7, reads SQTIHQWPATLVQPVGSPLSLECTVEGTSNPNLYWYRQAAGRGLQLLFYSVGIGQISSEVPQNLSASRPQDRQFILSSKKLLLSDSGFYLCAISGPTYEQYFGPGTRLTVT.

This chain joins TRBV5-1 and TRBJ2-5; 10 nucleotides align to TRBD2. CDR1 is SGHRS, CDR2 YFSETQ, per germline. The CDR3 totals 13 residues. With 4 bases clipped from V and 5 bases from J, the junction kept 2 bases outside the gene matches. This chain's CDR3 is CASSTSGAETQYF. CDR3 nucleotide sequence: TGCGCCAGCAGCACTAGCGGGGCGGAGACCCAGTACTTC.

In this sample, this clone turned up a few times. The chain uses TRBV30 and TRBJ1-4; unclear D gene. CDR3 length: 10 amino acids. V gave up 3 bases and J gave up 5 bases, with 1 base separating them. Germline V gives CDR1 GTSNPN, CDR2 SVGIG (reference sequence). In nucleotides, the CDR3 is TGTGCCTGGAGAAATGAAAAACTGTTTTTT. This gives the protein CAWRNEKLFF. Based on the CDR3 plus reference TRBV30 and TRBJ1-4, the full variable domain is SQTIHQWPATLVQPVGSPLSLECTVEGTSNPNLYWYRQAAGRGLQLLFYSVGIGQISSEVPQNLSASRPQDRQFILSSKKLLLSDSGFYLCAWRNEKLFFGSGTQLSVL.

The chain uses TRBV6-5 and TRBJ1-6; 7 bases are shared with TRBD1. The CDR3 consists of 15 residues. Germline CDR1 MNHEY, CDR2 SVGAGI. The V and J ends lost 6 bases and 5 bases, in that order; junction bases with no gene match: 7. CDR3 in DNA: TGTGCCAGCAGACCCGGGACAGAACATAATTCACCCCTCCACTTT. Protein: CASRPGTEHNSPLHF.

The gene calls are TRBV5-1 and TRBJ2-7; D remains unclear. V was pared by 4 bases and J by 0 bases, with 8 bases between. CDR3 size: 13 residues. Germline CDR1 and CDR2: SGHRS and YFSETQ. Here the CDR3 DNA reads TGCGCCAGCAGCCCAGAGTTCTCCTACGAGCAGTACTTC. This gives the protein CASSPEFSYEQYF.

A few counts support this clone. The chain recombines TRBV7-2 with TRBJ2-5; 9 bases match TRBD2. The ends lost 10 bases at V and 5 bases at J; junction bases unmatched: 11. Germline CDR1 and CDR2: SGHTA and FQGNSA. The CDR3 is 14 amino acids. CDR3 in amino acids: CATSGGGALETQYF. CDR3 nucleotides: TGTGCCACCAGTGGCGGGGGGGCGCTTGAGACCCAGTACTTC.

The chain is built from TRBV4-1 and TRBJ1-5; D unclear. V was trimmed by 1 base and J by 2 bases, leaving 12 bases between them. Per the germline V gene, CDR1 is MGHRA and CDR2 is YSYEKL. The CDR3 contains 16 residues. The CDR3 DNA reads as TGCGCCAGCAGCCAAGTACGGGGAAGGGGCAATCAGCCCCAGCATTTT. Protein product: CASSQVRGRGNQPQHF.

V usage is TRBV11-2 and J usage is TRBJ1-6; weak D call: TRBD1 (5 bases). The CDR3 spans 14 residues. Trimming left V 2 bases short and J 7 bases short, with 9 bases between. Germline loops: CDR1 SGHAT, CDR2 FQNNGV. CDR3: CASSLRQGNSPLHF. For the CDR3, the DNA is TGTGCCAGCAGCTTAAGGCAGGGCAATTCACCCCTCCACTTT. The full variable domain, its missing parts supplied by reference TRBV11-2 and TRBJ1-6, is EAGVAQSPRYKIIEKRQSVAFWCNPISGHATLYWYQQILGQGPKLLIQFQNNGVVDDSQLPKDRFSAERLKGVDSTLKIQPAKLEDSAVYLCASSLRQGNSPLHFGNGTRLTVT.

The rearrangement links TRBV29-1 to TRBJ1-1; TRBD1 matches 7 bases. This CDR3 comprises 13 residues. Trimming cost V 6 bases and J 4 bases; bases outside gene matches: 8. Germline loops: CDR1 SQVTM, CDR2 ANQGSEA. This chain's CDR3 is CSVQQGPGTEAFF. The CDR3, as DNA: TGCAGCGTCCAACAGGGGCCGGGCACTGAAGCTTTCTTT.

This clone was observed a few times. The chain recombines TRBV12-5 with TRBJ2-4; D is possibly TRBD1 (5 bases). Germline-derived CDR1 and CDR2 are LGHNT and FRNRAP. The CDR3 covers 18 residues. The V and J ends lost 3 bases and 0 bases respectively, with 18 bases between them. As DNA, the CDR3 is TGTGCTAGTGGTTTCTCCTCCCAGGGATTTGTAGCCAAAAACATTCAGTACTTC. As protein: CASGFSSQGFVAKNIQYF.

This chain uses TRBV6-1 with TRBJ1-2; D is perhaps TRBD1 (5 bases). The V and J ends lost 8 bases and 3 bases respectively, with 16 bases between them. The CDR3 consists of 14 residues. Germline-derived CDR1 and CDR2 are MNHNS and SASEGT. CDR3 residues: CASQTGRVDYGYTF. The CDR3 DNA follows: TGTGCCAGCCAGACGGGGCGAGTCGACTATGGCTACACCTTC.

This chain joins TRBV30 and TRBJ1-5, with D possibly TRBD1 on 5 matching bases. CDR1 and CDR2 from the germline V gene are GTSNPN and SVGIG (reference sequence). This CDR3 is built from 14 residues. The ends were cut back, 8 bases at V and 2 bases at J, with 16 bases in the middle. The CDR3 sequence is CASTPTGGNQPQHF. The CDR3 nucleotides read TGTGCCAGTACCCCTACGGGGGGCAATCAGCCCCAGCATTTT.

The rearrangement links TRBV7-9 to TRBJ1-3; perhaps TRBD1 as D (6 bases). The CDR3 covers 15 residues. The V and J ends lost 3 bases and 2 bases respectively, with 11 bases between them. Germline V gene sequence: CDR1 SEHNR, CDR2 FQNEAQ (reference sequence). The CDR3 bases are TGTGCCAGCAGCTTCGGACAGCAAGCTGGAAACACCATATATTTT. Translating gives CASSFGQQAGNTIYF.